Following are 20 T cell receptor beta chains from one sample sequenced in a study of shared clonotypes between healthy human individuals. Selected positively for CCR7 and CD45RO-negative, naive CD8 cells excluded terminally differentiated effector memory CD45RA+ cells. The data were produced by immunoSEQ multiplex PCR, yet TCRdb's version contains in-frame clones alone and is incomplete. The sample records approximately 840,000 clones, 90% to 98% being singletons. Sequenced input: naive CD8+ T cells sorted from blood. All receptors derive from a man aged 30-40 years in good health.

The V gene is TRBV18, the J gene TRBJ1-4; D possibly corresponds to TRBD1 (6 bases). The V end lost 6 bases, the J end lost 7 bases, and 15 bases lay between the germline ends. This CDR3 is built from 14 residues. CDR1 KGHSH and CDR2 LQKENI come from the germline V gene. DNA of the CDR3: TGTGCCAGCTCTCGCAGGTGGGGGGCTGAAAAACTGTTTTTT. Translation: CASSRRWGAEKLFF.

This clone came up once. Other DNA sequences in the same sample also yield this CDR3. The chain couples TRBV9 to TRBJ1-2; possible D gene TRBD1, 5 bases. The CDR3 is 11 residues long. The V gene's germline CDR1 is SGDLS and CDR2 YYNGEE. V shed 5 bases and J shed 8 bases, with 10 bases lying between them. The CDR3 loop reads CASRQGGGYTF. The CDR3, as DNA: TGTGCCAGCAGGCAGGGCGGAGGCTACACCTTC.

The V gene is TRBV10-1, the J gene TRBJ2-1, with 8 bases matching TRBD2. V was clipped by 4 bases and J by 5 bases; unmatched bases: 16. This CDR3 is 18 amino acids long. Germline V gene lookup returns CDR1 WNHNN and CDR2 SYGVQD (reference sequence). DNA for the CDR3: TGCGCCAGCAGTGGTCAGCGGGAGCCTATCCGTGGGCACAATGAGCAGTTCTTC. Encoded protein: CASSGQREPIRGHNEQFF.

The CDR3 DNA follows: TGTGCCAGCAGCGCCGGGACCCCCAATGAGCAGTTCTTC. It is translated as CASSAGTPNEQFF. The chain is built from TRBV7-9 and TRBJ2-1; D assignment may be TRBD1 or TRBD2 (5 bases each). The V gene lost 5 bases and the J gene lost 6 bases, with 11 bases spanning the gap. Per the germline V gene, CDR1 is SEHNR and CDR2 is FQNEAQ (reference sequence). There are 13 residues in the CDR3.

The CDR3: CASSSRTVSYEQYF. The CDR3 bases are TGTGCCAGCAGCTCAAGGACAGTCTCCTACGAGCAGTACTTC. The chain couples TRBV7-8 to TRBJ2-7, with D perhaps matching TRBD1 (6 bases). The CDR3 covers 14 residues. Germline assignment: CDR1 SGHVS and CDR2 FQNEAQ. Trimming left V 4 bases short and J 0 bases short, with 10 bases between. The whole variable domain, remainder taken from reference TRBV7-8 and TRBJ2-7, is GAGVSQSPRYKVAKRGQDVALRCDPISGHVSLFWYQQALGQGPEFLTYFQNEAQLDKSGLPSDRFFAERPEGSVSTLKIQRTQQEDSAVYLCASSSRTVSYEQYFGPGTRLTVT.

The chain carries TRBV9 and TRBJ1-1; the D is unclear. CDR3 length equals 16 residues. V lost 3 bases to trimming and J lost 1 base, with 16 bases between them. From germline, CDR1 is SGDLS and CDR2 YYNGEE. CDR3 coding DNA: TGTGCCAGCAGCGCGAGTAGGGCACGGGGGAACACTGAAGCTTTCTTT. Residues: CASSASRARGNTEAFF. Supplemented by reference TRBV9 and TRBJ1-1, the full variable domain reads DSGVTQTPKHLITATGQRVTLRCSPRSGDLSVYWYQQSLDQGLQFLIQYYNGEERAKGNILERFSAQQFPDLHSELNLSSLELGDSALYFCASSASRARGNTEAFFGQGTRLTVV.

The V and J genes are TRBV4-1 and TRBJ2-1; 9 bases line up with TRBD1. The V gene's germline CDR1 is MGHRA and CDR2 YSYEKL. V was pared by 0 bases and J by 6 bases, with 3 bases of the junction left unmatched. The CDR3 has 15 residues. CDR3: CASSQDAGQGNEQFF. CDR3 bases: TGCGCCAGCAGCCAAGATGCGGGACAGGGCAATGAGCAGTTCTTC.

V and J are TRBV5-1 and TRBJ2-2; 10 bases line up with TRBD1. V lost 0 bases and J lost 0; bases outside the gene matches: 2. The CDR3 is made up of 17 amino acids. CDR1 and CDR2 from the germline V gene are SGHRS and YFSETQ. Here the CDR3 reads CASSLGQGASNTGELFF. The CDR3 bases are TGCGCCAGCAGCTTGGGACAGGGGGCCTCGAACACCGGGGAGCTGTTTTTT.

The V and J genes are TRBV6-1 and TRBJ2-5; tentatively, D is TRBD2 (5 bases). V lost 2 bases to trimming and J lost 4 bases, with 8 bases between them. The CDR3 sequence is 13 residues long. The germline V gene has CDR1 MNHNS and CDR2 SASEGT. CDR3 sequence: CASSELAGETQYF. The CDR3 bases are TGTGCCAGCAGTGAACTCGCGGGAGAGACCCAGTACTTC.

The chain joins TRBV13 to TRBJ1-2, with D unresolved. The CDR3 sequence is 12 residues long. Germline CDR1 and CDR2: PRHDT and FYEKMQ (reference sequence). The germline V and J ends were trimmed by 5 bases and 4 bases, with 8 bases remaining between them. CDR3 amino acids: CASSLRSYGYTF. The CDR3 DNA sequence: TGTGCCAGCAGCCTTCGAAGCTATGGCTACACCTTC.

With respect to this clone: Within the sample, other DNA sequences also encode this same CDR3. This chain uses TRBV7-6 with TRBJ2-7; D remains unclear. The germline CDR1 and CDR2 sequences are SGHVS and FNYEAQ. Trimming shortened V by 1 base and J by 0 bases, and 7 bases separated the two germline ends. The CDR3 runs 14 residues. For the CDR3, the DNA is TGTGCCAGCAGCTTAGGGAGCGACTCCTACGAGCAGTACTTC. Amino acid sequence: CASSLGSDSYEQYF.

In regard to this clone: At the DNA level, this CDR3 is encoded by other sequences in the same sample as well. The genes are TRBV9 and TRBJ2-2; D remains ambiguous. CDR1 and CDR2 (germline): SGDLS, YYNGEE. The CDR3 is made up of 15 amino acids. The V gene lost 0 bases and the J gene lost 5 bases, with 11 bases spanning the gap. DNA of the CDR3: TGTGCCAGCAGCGTAGTTGGTAGTGGGACCGGGGAGCTGTTTTTT. This sequence encodes CASSVVGSGTGELFF.

The genes are TRBV7-9 and TRBJ2-7; 7 positions match TRBD1. With V trimmed by 0 bases and J by 0 bases, 5 bases remained unmatched. This CDR3 has 16 residues. CDR1 is SEHNR and CDR2 is FQNEAQ in the germline V gene (reference sequence). CDR3: CASSLAVGTVSYEQYF. CDR3 DNA: TGTGCCAGCAGCTTAGCGGTAGGGACAGTCTCCTACGAGCAGTACTTC.

V gene TRBV19 combines with J gene TRBJ2-2; 7 nucleotides agree with TRBD2. Germline loops: CDR1 LNHDA, CDR2 SQIVND (reference sequence). There are 15 residues in the CDR3. The junction had 4 bases not matched to a gene; V was cut back by 1 base and J by 5 bases. The CDR3 here is CASSIVGGGTGELFF. In nucleotides, the CDR3 is TGTGCCAGTAGTATAGTTGGCGGGGGAACCGGGGAGCTGTTTTTT.

The rearrangement uses TRBV15 and TRBJ2-7; 7 bases align to TRBD1. The V gene end was trimmed by 0 bases and the J gene end by 4 bases; junction bases not matched to a gene: 3. This CDR3 is 14 amino acids long. Germline loops: CDR1 LNHNV, CDR2 YYDKDF (reference sequence). The CDR3 sequence is CATSRERQGYEQYF. DNA for the CDR3: TGTGCCACCAGCAGAGAACGACAGGGTTACGAGCAGTACTTC.

The chain carries TRBV7-9 and TRBJ2-7; the match to TRBD1 covers 7 bases. The CDR3 extends over 18 amino acids. V shed 4 bases, J shed 1 base, and the junction held 16 bases outside the gene matches. The germline V gene has CDR1 SEHNR and CDR2 FQNEAQ (reference sequence). The DNA for the CDR3 is TGTGCCAGCAGCTCCCTATTCGAGGGGGCCGACTTTTCCTACGAGCAGTACTTC. This codes for CASSSLFEGADFSYEQYF.

This chain links TRBV11-2 with TRBJ2-2; 13 bases align to TRBD2. Looked up from germline, CDR1 is SGHAT and CDR2 is FQNNGV. After removal of 4 bases from V and 3 bases from J, the junction contained 5 bases not matched to a gene. This CDR3 comprises 17 residues. As DNA, the CDR3 is TGTGCCAGCAGCTCAGGACTAGCGGGAGTCCACACCGGGGAGCTGTTTTTT. It codes for CASSSGLAGVHTGELFF.

Remarks on this clone: Distinct nucleotide sequences in the sample also encode this CDR3. This chain uses TRBV9 with TRBJ2-7; D unresolved. V gave up 0 bases and J gave up 3 bases, with 10 bases separating them. The germline CDR1 and CDR2 sequences are SGDLS and YYNGEE. The CDR3 length is 14 residues. CDR3 sequence: CASSVGWGSYEQYF. Written as DNA, the CDR3 is TGTGCCAGCAGCGTAGGGTGGGGAAGCTACGAGCAGTACTTC.

The genes are TRBV2 and TRBJ1-2; D not certain. Germline-derived CDR1 and CDR2 are SNHLY and FYNNEI. Trimming took off 3 bases at V and 0 bases at J, with 14 bases between the two ends. This CDR3 has 16 amino acids. In DNA, the CDR3 is TGTGCCAGCAGTGACCCTACCCAAACCTCTAACTATGGCTACACCTTC. Translated: CASSDPTQTSNYGYTF.

The rearrangement uses TRBV27 and TRBJ1-2; no firm D call. Germline assignment: CDR1 MNHEY and CDR2 SMNVEV (reference sequence). Deletions cut 6 bases from V and 3 bases from J, with 17 bases between. The CDR3 totals 15 residues. This CDR3 is CASSPGNTLDYGYTF. The CDR3 DNA reads as TGTGCCAGCAGCCCCGGTAACACTTTGGACTATGGCTACACCTTC.